This T cell receptor beta chain was sequenced during a study of Tregs in tolerant kidney transplant recipients (dated by TCRdb to the late 2010s). For the wider study: The study applied TCRbeta sequencing to find donor-specific regulatory T cells before combined kidney and bone marrow transplantation and then followed those same cells after transplant.

Comment on this clone: Its antigen remains unidentified. Per-base qualities were not stored, and no clone one base away is much larger.

For TCRbeta CDR3 sequencing, genomic DNA was extracted from sorted cells using the QIAGEN DNeasy Blood and Tissue Kit. High-throughput TCRbeta CDR3 sequencing, which included PCR amplification with bias correction and internal controls, was done commercially through immunoSEQ. On the study's bioinformatics: Unique productive TCRbeta sequences were defined by CDR3 nucleotide sequence when primers matched and otherwise by CDR3 amino acid sequence together with Vbeta and Jbeta genes. To correct for sorting error, sequences found in more than one sorted population at a frequency ratio of 2:1 or less were discarded, and the remaining shared sequences were assigned to the population with the higher frequency. A sequence was defined as donor-reactive if the sequence was expanded at least 5-fold in CFSE-low cells compared with unstimulated cells and had a frequency of at least 0.01% in CFSE-low cells. Jensen-Shannon divergence calculated on the top 100 TCRbeta sequences ranked by frequency was used to measure repertoire divergence. For samples with multiple sequencing runs, sorting error was corrected separately for each run before the runs were pooled. The source is immuneACCESS, and TCRdb retained only in-frame sequences with V and J called. Part of the clones is not carried over; for the studies checked, unresolved V genes explain less than half of this, and the remainder is unexplained. Clone size and the V and J calls come from that table; the DNA yielded D and trimming. The sample table records tens of thousands of clones; roughly 93% of these occur just once. The ten largest account for around 1.5% of the sample.

The transplants used related donors with nonmyeloablative bone marrow transplantation, and mixed chimerism in the human trials was transient. Unstimulated Tregs (CD4+CD25+CD127-), CD4+ non-Tregs (CD4+CD25-), CD4 and CD8 cells were FACS-sorted from thawed PBMCs. Several combined kidney and bone marrow transplant recipients from the ITN036ST trial were included as patients, and samples were available only from these trial subjects. Healthy control blood was processed by Ficoll density gradient to PBMCs and cryopreserved; patient PBMCs were collected before and after transplant. Results and caveats for the whole study, not just this receptor: Although technical replication error seemed to be minimal, the question of biological reproducibility was not addressed directly. The study was limited by small patient numbers, and the findings need validation in larger populations and under other immunosuppression protocols. Because the PCR primers were changed over time for some patients, nucleotide-level comparison could not be performed across the samples from those patients. Expanding Tregs with activated donor B cells appeared to identify the most biologically relevant and donor-specific TCRbeta repertoire. Donor-specific Treg expansion was found to exceed global Treg expansion in tolerant patients, suggesting antigen-driven rather than nonspecific expansion.

The TCR was taken from a human patient who received a combined kidney and bone marrow transplant. After a transplant, some of the T cells may come from the graft donor. Sequenced material: CD4+ T cells from blood (PBMCs), taken 12 months after the transplant.

For the CDR3, the sequence is CASSYTGERTEAFF. The sequence in DNA is TGTGCCAGCAGCTACACAGGGGAGAGGACTGAAGCTTTCTTT. This chain is built from TRBV7-9 and TRBJ1-1; the central 7 bases match TRBD1. Trimming accounts for 4 bases at V and 5 bases at J, while the number of junction bases matched to no gene is 7. The CDR3 numbers 14 residues from cysteine through phenylalanine. Only the CDR3 DNA is retained, 42 bases long and in frame from the first base. According to the germline V gene (reference sequence), CDR1 reads SEHNR and CDR2 reads FQNEAQ.